The T cell receptor (beta chain) under discussion was sequenced for a study of shared clonotypes between healthy human individuals. The repertoire was sequenced with immunoSEQ multiplex PCR; TCRdb's copy has only in-frame clones and lacks some. The repertoire includes over 2,000,000 clones, about 93% of them detected once, and more than 1.5% sits in the top ten. Terminally differentiated effector memory CD45RA+ cells were excluded from the naive CD8 cells, which were CD45RO-negative and positively selected for CCR7. Trimming left V 2 bases short and J 0 bases short, with 8 bases between. Germline V gene sequence: CDR1 MNHNS, CDR2 SASEGT. The CDR3 sequence is 15 residues long.

The rearrangement links TRBV6-1 to TRBJ2-1; D not certain. The sequenced sample consisted of naive CD8+ T cells from PBMCs. The receptor was derived from a man younger than 35 in good health. Some clones in this sample may be carry-over from other donors' samples. CDR3: CASSENWSSYNEQFF. Written as DNA, the CDR3 is TGTGCCAGCAGTGAAAATTGGAGCTCCTACAATGAGCAGTTCTTC.